Shown below are 8 T cell receptor beta chains from a single sample sequenced in a study of PD-1 blockade in classical Hodgkin lymphoma. Relapse was seen in all patients after autologous stem cell transplantation, and brentuximab vedotin exposure was variable. The table came from immunoSEQ multiplex PCR; TCRdb's copy has only in-frame clones and leaves some out. The sample consists of under 100,000 clones, over 70% of them appearing once. The source was peripheral blood mononuclear cells (PBMCs), collected at baseline. The receptors originated from a human donor with classical Hodgkin lymphoma.

The V gene is TRBV12-5, the J gene TRBJ2-1; 9 bases are a match to TRBD2. Germline CDR1 is LGHNT and CDR2 is FRNRAP. V gave up 3 bases and J gave up 4 bases; unmatched junction bases: 7. This CDR3 spans 16 amino acids. This CDR3 is CASGFLKREEYNEQFF. CDR3 sequence (DNA): TGTGCTAGTGGTTTTCTCAAGCGGGAGGAGTACAATGAGCAGTTCTTC.

This chain connects TRBV2 to TRBJ2-6, with 8 bases fitting TRBD1. CDR1 and CDR2 from the germline V gene are SNHLY and FYNNEI. The length of the CDR3 is 15 residues. The J segment lost 7 bases and the V segment lost 10 bases, leaving 12 bases of the junction unmatched. CDR3 sequence: CATATGASRANVLTF. CDR3 nucleotides: TGTGCCACCGCGACAGGGGCCTCTCGAGCCAACGTCCTGACTTTC.

With respect to this clone: This same CDR3 is encoded by further DNA sequences in the sample. This rearrangement joins TRBV7-2 to TRBJ2-7; TRBD2 agrees at 9 bases. Germline V lookup: CDR1 SGHTA, CDR2 FQGNSA. With 1 base clipped from V and 4 bases from J, the junction kept 5 bases outside the gene matches. The CDR3 has 15 amino acids. CDR3 in amino acids: CASSLGLAGTYEQYF. Here the CDR3 DNA reads TGTGCCAGCAGCTTAGGGCTAGCGGGGACTTACGAGCAGTACTTC.

This rearrangement joins TRBV25-1 to TRBJ2-7, with D perhaps TRBD1 (6 bases). V was trimmed by 4 bases and J by 5 bases, leaving 18 bases between them. The CDR3 extends over 15 amino acids. CDR1 MGHDK and CDR2 SYGVNS come from the germline V gene. CDR3 in DNA: TGTGCCAGCAGTGCCCCCGGGGCAGGGGACCACGAGCAGTACTTC. Its translation is CASSAPGAGDHEQYF.

The CDR3 loop reads CASSSLGPPANEKLFF. The CDR3 bases are TGTGCCAGCAGTTCCTTGGGGCCCCCGGCTAATGAAAAACTGTTTTTT. This rearrangement joins TRBV6-6 to TRBJ1-4; TRBD1 might be the D (5 bases). Germline V gene sequence: CDR1 MNHNY, CDR2 SVGAGI (reference sequence). This CDR3 has 16 residues. V lost 4 bases, J lost 3 bases, and 15 bases lay in between.

The V and J genes are TRBV7-2 and TRBJ2-2; possibly TRBD1 for D (6 bases). V was trimmed by 5 bases and J by 4 bases, leaving 11 bases between them. The V gene's germline CDR1 is SGHTA and CDR2 FQGNSA. The CDR3 extends over 14 amino acids. The CDR3 protein is CASSPRTATGELFF. Here the CDR3 DNA reads TGTGCCAGCAGCCCTCGGACAGCCACCGGGGAGCTGTTTTTT.

In DNA form, the CDR3 reads TGTGCCAGCAGTGAATTGGGCAGGCTTGGCCCTGAAGCTTTCTTT. It codes for CASSELGRLGPEAFF. V and J are TRBV2 and TRBJ1-1; D uncertain. V was shortened by 2 bases and J by 6 bases, with 16 bases between the two germline ends. The CDR3 covers 15 residues. Per germline, CDR1 SNHLY and CDR2 FYNNEI.

The genes are TRBV18 and TRBJ2-5; possible D gene TRBD2, 6 bases. Trimming removed 3 bases from V and 5 bases from J, with 13 bases in between. The CDR3 length is 14 residues. Germline CDR1 is KGHSH and CDR2 is LQKENI. CDR3 loop: CASSPSGTSETQYF. CDR3 DNA sequence: TGTGCCAGCTCACCCTCCGGGACTTCCGAGACCCAGTACTTC.